This TCR beta chain was retrieved from a study of cytotoxic CD8 clonotypes in ibrutinib-treated CLL. Germline V gene data show CDR1 as WSHSY and CDR2 as SAAADI. The junction had 10 bases not matched to a gene; V was cut back by 6 bases and J by 7 bases. This CDR3 region has 15 residues. Sequenced by immunoSEQ multiplex PCR; TCRdb stores in-frame clones only, minus some. The table records around 310,000 clones, more than 65% of them present only once. This receptor was obtained from a human donor with chronic lymphocytic leukemia. The material sequenced was PBMCs, taken before ibrutinib treatment. This rearrangement joins TRBV10-2 to TRBJ2-7, with 12 bases matching TRBD2. Written as DNA, the CDR3 is TGCGCCAGCAGACTAGCGGGAGGCCTCAGAGGGGAGCAGTACTTC. It translates to CASRLAGGLRGEQYF.